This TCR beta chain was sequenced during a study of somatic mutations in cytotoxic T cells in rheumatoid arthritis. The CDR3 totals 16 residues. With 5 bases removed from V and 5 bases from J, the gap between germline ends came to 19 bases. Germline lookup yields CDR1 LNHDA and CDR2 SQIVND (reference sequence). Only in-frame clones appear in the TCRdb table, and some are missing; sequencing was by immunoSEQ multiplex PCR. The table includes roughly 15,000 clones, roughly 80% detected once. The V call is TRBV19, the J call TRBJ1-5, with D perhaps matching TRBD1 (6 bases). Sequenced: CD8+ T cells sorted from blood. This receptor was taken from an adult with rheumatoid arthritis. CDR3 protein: CASSFQIYREHQPQHF. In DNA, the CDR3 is TGTGCCAGTAGTTTTCAGATTTACAGGGAGCATCAGCCCCAGCATTTT.